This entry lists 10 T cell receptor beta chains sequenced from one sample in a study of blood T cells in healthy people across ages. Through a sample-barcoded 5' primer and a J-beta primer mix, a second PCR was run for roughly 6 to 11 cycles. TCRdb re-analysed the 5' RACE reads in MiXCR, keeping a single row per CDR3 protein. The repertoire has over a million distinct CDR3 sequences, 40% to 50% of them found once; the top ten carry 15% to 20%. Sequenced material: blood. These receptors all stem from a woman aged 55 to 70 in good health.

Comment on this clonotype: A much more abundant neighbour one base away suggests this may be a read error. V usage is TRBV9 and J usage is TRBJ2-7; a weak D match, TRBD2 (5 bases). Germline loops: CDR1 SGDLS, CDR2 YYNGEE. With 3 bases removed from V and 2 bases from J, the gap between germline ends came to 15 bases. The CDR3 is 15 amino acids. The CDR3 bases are TGTGCCAGCAGCGGAGGGTCTAGCAGCACCTACGAGCAGTACTTC. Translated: CASSGGSSSTYEQYF.

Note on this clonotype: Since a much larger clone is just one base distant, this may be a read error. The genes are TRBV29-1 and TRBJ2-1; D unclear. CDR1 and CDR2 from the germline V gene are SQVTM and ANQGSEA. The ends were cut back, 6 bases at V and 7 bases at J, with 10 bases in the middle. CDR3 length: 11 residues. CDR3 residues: CSVLLLNEQFF. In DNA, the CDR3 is TGCAGCGTCCTCCTCCTTAATGAGCAGTTCTTC.

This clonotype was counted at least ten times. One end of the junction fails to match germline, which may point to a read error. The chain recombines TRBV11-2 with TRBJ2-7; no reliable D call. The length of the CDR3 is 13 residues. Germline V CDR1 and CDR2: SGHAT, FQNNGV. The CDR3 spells CASSLEMPYEQYF. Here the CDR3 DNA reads TGCGCCAGCAGCCTGGAGATGCCCTACGAGCAGTACTTC.

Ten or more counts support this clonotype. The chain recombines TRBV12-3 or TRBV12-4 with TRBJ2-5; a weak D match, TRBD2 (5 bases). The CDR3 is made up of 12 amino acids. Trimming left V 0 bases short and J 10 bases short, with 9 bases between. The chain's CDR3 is CASSLALGVQYF. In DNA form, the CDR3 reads TGTGCCAGCAGTTTAGCACTGGGAGTCCAGTACTTC.

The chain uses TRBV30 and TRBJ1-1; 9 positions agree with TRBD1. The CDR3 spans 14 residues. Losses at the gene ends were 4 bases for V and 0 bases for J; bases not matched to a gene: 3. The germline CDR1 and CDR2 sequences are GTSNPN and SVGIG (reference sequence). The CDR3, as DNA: TGTGCCTGGAACCGGGACAGGGTGAACACTGAAGCTTTCTTT. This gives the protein CAWNRDRVNTEAFF.

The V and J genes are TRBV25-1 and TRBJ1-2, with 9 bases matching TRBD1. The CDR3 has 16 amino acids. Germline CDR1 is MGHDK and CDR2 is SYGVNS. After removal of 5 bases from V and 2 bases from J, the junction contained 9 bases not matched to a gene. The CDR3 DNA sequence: TGTGCCAGCAGTCCCCAGATGGGACAGGGCAACTATGGCTACACCTTC. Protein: CASSPQMGQGNYGYTF.

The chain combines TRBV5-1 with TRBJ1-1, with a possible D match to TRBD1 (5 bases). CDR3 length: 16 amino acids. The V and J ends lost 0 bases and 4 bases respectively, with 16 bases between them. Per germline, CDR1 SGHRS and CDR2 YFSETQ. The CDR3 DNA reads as TGCGCCAGCAGCTTGGCAGGCGCGCGGGGCTTCACTGAAGCTTTCTTT. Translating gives CASSLAGARGFTEAFF.

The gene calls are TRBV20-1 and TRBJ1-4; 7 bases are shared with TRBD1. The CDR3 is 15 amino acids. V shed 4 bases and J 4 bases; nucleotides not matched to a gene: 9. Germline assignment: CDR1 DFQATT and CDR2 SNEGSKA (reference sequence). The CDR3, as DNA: TGCAGTGCTATACCACCGGGACAGCTTAATGAAAAACTGTTTTTT. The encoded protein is CSAIPPGQLNEKLFF.

CDR3 DNA: TGTGCCACCGGGCCGGACAGGAACTATGGCTACACCTTC. It translates to CATGPDRNYGYTF. This sequence joins TRBV12-3 or TRBV12-4 and TRBJ1-2, with 7 bases aligning to TRBD1. Losses at the gene ends were 10 bases for V and 2 bases for J; bases not matched to a gene: 7. CDR3 length: 13 residues.

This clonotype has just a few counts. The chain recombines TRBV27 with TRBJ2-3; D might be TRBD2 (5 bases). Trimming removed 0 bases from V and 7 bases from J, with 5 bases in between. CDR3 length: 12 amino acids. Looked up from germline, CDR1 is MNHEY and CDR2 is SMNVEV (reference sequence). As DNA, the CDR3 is TGTGCCAGCAGTTTATCCGGGAATACGCAGTATTTT. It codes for CASSLSGNTQYF.